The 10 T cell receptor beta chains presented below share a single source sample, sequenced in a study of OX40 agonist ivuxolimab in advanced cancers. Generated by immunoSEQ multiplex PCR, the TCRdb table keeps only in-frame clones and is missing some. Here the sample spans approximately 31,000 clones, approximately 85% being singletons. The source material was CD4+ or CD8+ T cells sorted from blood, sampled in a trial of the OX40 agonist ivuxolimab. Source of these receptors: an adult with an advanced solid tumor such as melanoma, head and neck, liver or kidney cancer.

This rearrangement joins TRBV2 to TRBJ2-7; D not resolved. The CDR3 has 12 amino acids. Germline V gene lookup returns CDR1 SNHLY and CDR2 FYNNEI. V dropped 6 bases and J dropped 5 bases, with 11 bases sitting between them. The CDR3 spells CASRETSDEQYF. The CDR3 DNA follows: TGTGCCAGCAGGGAAACCAGCGACGAGCAGTACTTC.

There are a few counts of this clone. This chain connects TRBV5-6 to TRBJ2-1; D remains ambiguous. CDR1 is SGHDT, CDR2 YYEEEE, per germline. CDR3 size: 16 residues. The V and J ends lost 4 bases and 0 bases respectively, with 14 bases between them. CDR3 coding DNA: TGTGCCAGCAGCCCCCGGACGGAGAGCTCCTACAATGAGCAGTTCTTC. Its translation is CASSPRTESSYNEQFF.

CDR3 DNA sequence: TGTGCCAGCAGTCCAATGGGAACTAGCGGGGGGGCCGGAGAGACCCAGTACTTC. Translating it yields CASSPMGTSGGAGETQYF. V is TRBV27 and J is TRBJ2-5, with TRBD2 identical over 13 bases. Losses at the gene ends were 5 bases for V and 4 bases for J; bases not matched to a gene: 13. The CDR3 runs 18 residues. Germline V gives CDR1 MNHEY, CDR2 SMNVEV (reference sequence).

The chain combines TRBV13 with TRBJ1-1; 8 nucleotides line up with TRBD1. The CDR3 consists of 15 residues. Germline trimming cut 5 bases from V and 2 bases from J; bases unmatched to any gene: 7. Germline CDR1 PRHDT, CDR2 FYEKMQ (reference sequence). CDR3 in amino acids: CASSLDRGLNTEAFF. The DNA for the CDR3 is TGTGCCAGCAGCCTCGACAGGGGACTCAACACTGAAGCTTTCTTT.

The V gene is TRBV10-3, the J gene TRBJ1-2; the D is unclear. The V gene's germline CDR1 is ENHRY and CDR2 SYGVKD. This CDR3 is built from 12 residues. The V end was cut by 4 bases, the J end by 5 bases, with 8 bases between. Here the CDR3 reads CAISAGDYGYTF. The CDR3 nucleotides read TGTGCCATCAGTGCAGGCGATTATGGCTACACCTTC.

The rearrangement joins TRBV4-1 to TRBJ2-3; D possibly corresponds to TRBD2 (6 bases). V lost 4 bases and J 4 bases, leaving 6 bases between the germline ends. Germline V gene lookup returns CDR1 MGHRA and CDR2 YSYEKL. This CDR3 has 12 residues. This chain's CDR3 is CASSPGADTQYF. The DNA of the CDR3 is TGCGCCAGCAGCCCGGGGGCAGATACGCAGTATTTT.

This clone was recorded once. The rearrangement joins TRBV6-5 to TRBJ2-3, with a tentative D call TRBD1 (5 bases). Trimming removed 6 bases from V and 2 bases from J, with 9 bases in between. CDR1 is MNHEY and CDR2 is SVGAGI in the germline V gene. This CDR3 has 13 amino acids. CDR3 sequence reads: CASRARDTDTQYF. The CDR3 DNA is TGTGCCAGCAGGGCCAGGGACACAGATACGCAGTATTTT.

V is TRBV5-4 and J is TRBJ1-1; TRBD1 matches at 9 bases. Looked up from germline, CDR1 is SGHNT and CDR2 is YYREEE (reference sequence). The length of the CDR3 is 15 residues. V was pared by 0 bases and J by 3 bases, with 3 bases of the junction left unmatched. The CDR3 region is CASSLGTGADTEAFF. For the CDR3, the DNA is TGTGCCAGCAGCTTGGGGACAGGGGCGGACACTGAAGCTTTCTTT. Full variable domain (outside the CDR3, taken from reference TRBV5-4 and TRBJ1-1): ETGVTQSPTHLIKTRGQQVTLRCSSQSGHNTVSWYQQALGQGPQFIFQYYREEENGRGNFPPRFSGLQFPNYSSELNVNALELDDSALYLCASSLGTGADTEAFFGQGTRLTVV.

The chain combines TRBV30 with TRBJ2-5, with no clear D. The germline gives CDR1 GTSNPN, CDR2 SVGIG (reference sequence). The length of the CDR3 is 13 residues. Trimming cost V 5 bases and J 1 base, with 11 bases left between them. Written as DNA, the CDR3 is TGTGCCTGGGCGGACGGAGCCCAAGAGACCCAGTACTTC. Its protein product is CAWADGAQETQYF. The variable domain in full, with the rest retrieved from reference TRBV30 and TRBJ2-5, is SQTIHQWPATLVQPVGSPLSLECTVEGTSNPNLYWYRQAAGRGLQLLFYSVGIGQISSEVPQNLSASRPQDRQFILSSKKLLLSDSGFYLCAWADGAQETQYFGPGTRLLVL.

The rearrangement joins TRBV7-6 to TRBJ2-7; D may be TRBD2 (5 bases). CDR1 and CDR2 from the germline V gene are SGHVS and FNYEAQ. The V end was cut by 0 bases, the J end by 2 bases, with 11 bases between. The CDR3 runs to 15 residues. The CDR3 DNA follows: TGTGCCAGCAGCTTAGCGCCGGACTCACCCTACGAGCAGTACTTC. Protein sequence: CASSLAPDSPYEQYF.